These 7 T cell receptor beta chains were all obtained from the same sample, sequenced in a study of cytomegalovirus exposure and HLA in healthy donors. The PCR employed 60 Vbeta primers together with 13 Jbeta primers. Only in-frame clones appear in the TCRdb table, and some are missing; sequencing was by immunoSEQ multiplex PCR. The sample includes some 150,000 clones, more than 60% of them seen just once. The sequenced sample was PBMCs. The receptor set was obtained from a female donor in good health and CMV-seronegative.

Remarks on this clone: At one end, the junction sequence differs from germline, possibly due to a read error. This chain uses TRBV6-5 with TRBJ1-1, with 7 nucleotides matching TRBD1. CDR1 and CDR2 (germline): MNHEY, SVGAGI. The CDR3 loop spans 11 amino acids. The CDR3 nucleotides read TGTGCCAGCAGTAACTCCGGGGACAGAGTTTTT. Its protein is CASSNSGDRVF.

This clone occurred a few times. The chain has TRBV11-2 and TRBJ1-2, with TRBD1 matching 7 bases. Germline CDR1 SGHAT, CDR2 FQNNGV. V gave up 0 bases and J gave up 4 bases; unmatched junction bases: 8. CDR3 size: 16 residues. CDR3 in amino acids: CASSLDGQAPIYGYTF. Written as DNA, the CDR3 is TGTGCCAGCAGCTTAGACGGACAGGCCCCAATCTATGGCTACACCTTC.

This rearrangement joins TRBV19 to TRBJ2-1; D gene ambiguous. The germline V gene has CDR1 LNHDA and CDR2 SQIVND (reference sequence). The CDR3 is 15 amino acids. The V end was cut by 6 bases, the J end by 1 base, with 13 bases between. In DNA form, the CDR3 reads TGTGCCAGTAGGGAAGTAGCTGGTTCCTACAATGAGCAGTTCTTC. It encodes CASREVAGSYNEQFF. The variable domain in full, completed from reference TRBV19 and TRBJ2-1, reads DGGITQSPKYLFRKEGQNVTLSCEQNLNHDAMYWYRQDPGQGLRLIYYSQIVNDFQKGDIAEGYSVSREKKESFPLTVTSAQKNPTAFYLCASREVAGSYNEQFFGPGTRLTVL.

This clone was observed a handful of times. This chain joins TRBV7-9 and TRBJ2-7; the D gene is possibly TRBD2 (5 bases). V gave up 3 bases and J gave up 2 bases, with 17 bases separating them. The CDR3 has 16 amino acids. The germline V gene encodes CDR1 SEHNR and CDR2 FQNEAQ (reference sequence). The DNA for the CDR3 is TGTGCCAGCAGCTTTGCACCAGAGTGGAGGCCCTACGAGCAGTACTTC. It encodes CASSFAPEWRPYEQYF. Supplemented by reference TRBV7-9 and TRBJ2-7, the full variable domain reads DTGVSQNPRHKITKRGQNVTFRCDPISEHNRLYWYRQTLGQGPEFLTYFQNEAQLEKSRLLSDRFSAERPKGSFSTLEIQRTEQGDSAMYLCASSFAPEWRPYEQYFGPGTRLTVT.

This chain uses TRBV7-9 with TRBJ1-2; 9 nucleotides align to TRBD1. This CDR3 is built from 17 residues. Unmatched junction bases numbered 9, after V lost 1 base and J lost 3 bases. Germline CDR1 and CDR2: SEHNR and FQNEAQ (reference sequence). The CDR3 DNA reads as TGTGCCAGCAGCTTAGAAGCGGGACAGGGTTACCACTATGGCTACACCTTC. This sequence encodes CASSLEAGQGYHYGYTF.

This chain connects TRBV6-4 to TRBJ2-7, with TRBD1 matching 8 bases. V lost 7 bases, J lost 2 bases, and 16 bases stayed unmatched. This CDR3 contains 17 residues. Germline V gene data show CDR1 as MRHNA and CDR2 as SNTAGT. As DNA, the CDR3 is TGTGCCAGCAAAGGGATCAGGGGGCAGAATAATACCTACGAGCAGTACTTC. Translating it yields CASKGIRGQNNTYEQYF.

The chain uses TRBV19 and TRBJ1-1, with D uncertain. Trimming cost V 4 bases and J 8 bases, with 14 bases left between them. This CDR3 has 13 residues. The germline V gene encodes CDR1 LNHDA and CDR2 SQIVND (reference sequence). The CDR3 here is CASSTAAGFEAFF. CDR3 nucleotides: TGTGCCAGTAGTACCGCTGCGGGCTTCGAAGCTTTCTTT.